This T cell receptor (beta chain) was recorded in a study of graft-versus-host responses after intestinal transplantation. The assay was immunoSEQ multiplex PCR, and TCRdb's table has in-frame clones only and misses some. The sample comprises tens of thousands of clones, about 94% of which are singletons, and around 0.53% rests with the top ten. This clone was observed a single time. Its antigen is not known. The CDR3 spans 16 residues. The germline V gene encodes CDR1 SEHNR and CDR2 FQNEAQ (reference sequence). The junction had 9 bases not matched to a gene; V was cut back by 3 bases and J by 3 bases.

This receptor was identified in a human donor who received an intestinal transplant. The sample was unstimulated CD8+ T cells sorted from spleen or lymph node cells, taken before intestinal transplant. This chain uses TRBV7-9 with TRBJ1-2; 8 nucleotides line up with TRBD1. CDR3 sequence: CASSFLRQGYDYGYTF. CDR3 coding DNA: TGTGCCAGCAGCTTCCTTCGACAGGGGTACGACTATGGCTACACCTTC.